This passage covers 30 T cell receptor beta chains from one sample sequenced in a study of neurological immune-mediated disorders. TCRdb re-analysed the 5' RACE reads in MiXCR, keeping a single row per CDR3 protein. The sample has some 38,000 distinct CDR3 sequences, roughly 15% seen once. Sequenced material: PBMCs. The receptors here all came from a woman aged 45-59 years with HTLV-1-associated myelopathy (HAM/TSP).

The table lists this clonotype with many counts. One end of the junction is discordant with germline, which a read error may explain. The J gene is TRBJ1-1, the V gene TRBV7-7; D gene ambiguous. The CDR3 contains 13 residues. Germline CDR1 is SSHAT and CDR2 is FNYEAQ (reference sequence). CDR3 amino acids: CASSPDLNTEAFF. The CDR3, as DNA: TGTGCTAGCAGTCCAGATTTGAACACTGAAGCTTTCTTT. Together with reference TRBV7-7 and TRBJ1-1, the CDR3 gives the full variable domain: GAGVSQSPRYKVTKRGQDVTLRCDPISSHATLYWYQQALGQGPEFLTYFNYEAQPDKSGLPSDRFSAERPEGSISTLTIQRTEQRDSAMYRCASSPDLNTEAFFGQGTRLTVV.

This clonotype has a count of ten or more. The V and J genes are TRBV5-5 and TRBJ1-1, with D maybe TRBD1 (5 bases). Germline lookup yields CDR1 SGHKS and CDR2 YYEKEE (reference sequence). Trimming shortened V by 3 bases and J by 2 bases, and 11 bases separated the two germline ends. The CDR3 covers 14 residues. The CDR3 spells CASSSSGYNTEAFF. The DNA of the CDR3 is TGTGCCAGCAGCTCGTCAGGGTACAACACTGAAGCTTTCTTT.

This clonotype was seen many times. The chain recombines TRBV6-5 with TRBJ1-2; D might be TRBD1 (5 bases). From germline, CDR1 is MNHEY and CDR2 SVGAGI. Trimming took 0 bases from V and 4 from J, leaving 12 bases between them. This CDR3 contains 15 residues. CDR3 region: CASSYSRGTAYGYTF. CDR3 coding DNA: TGTGCCAGCAGTTACTCGAGAGGGACTGCCTATGGCTACACCTTC.

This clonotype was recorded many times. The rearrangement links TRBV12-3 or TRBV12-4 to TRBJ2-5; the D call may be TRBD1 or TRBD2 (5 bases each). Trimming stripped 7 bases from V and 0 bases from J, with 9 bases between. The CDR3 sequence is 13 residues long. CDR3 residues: CASIGGYQETQYF. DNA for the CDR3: TGTGCCAGCATTGGGGGTTACCAAGAGACCCAGTACTTC.

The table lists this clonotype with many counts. The CDR3 sequence: CSAKLAGNFTQYF. The CDR3 region has the DNA TGCAGTGCTAAACTAGCGGGGAATTTCACACAGTACTTC. The rearrangement uses TRBV20-1 and TRBJ2-7; 10 nucleotides line up with TRBD2. The ends lost 4 bases at V and 10 bases at J; junction bases unmatched: 10. Germline CDR1 reads DFQATT; CDR2 reads SNEGSKA (reference sequence). CDR3 length: 13 amino acids.

The CDR3 DNA is TGCAGTGTTCAGACAGGGGCGGAGGAAAAACTGTTTTTT. Amino acid sequence: CSVQTGAEEKLFF. V is TRBV20-1 and J is TRBJ1-4; TRBD1 matches at 8 bases. The CDR3 has 13 amino acids. Germline-derived CDR1 and CDR2 are DFQATT and SNEGSKA (reference sequence). V lost 7 bases, J lost 8 bases, and 9 bases stayed unmatched.

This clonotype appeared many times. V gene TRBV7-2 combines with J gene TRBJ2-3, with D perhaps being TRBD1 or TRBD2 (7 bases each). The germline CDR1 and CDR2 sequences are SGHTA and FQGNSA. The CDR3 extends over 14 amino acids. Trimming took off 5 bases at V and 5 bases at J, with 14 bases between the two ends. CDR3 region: CASSPGGGVDTQYF. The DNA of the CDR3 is TGTGCCAGCAGCCCAGGGGGAGGGGTAGATACGCAGTATTTT.

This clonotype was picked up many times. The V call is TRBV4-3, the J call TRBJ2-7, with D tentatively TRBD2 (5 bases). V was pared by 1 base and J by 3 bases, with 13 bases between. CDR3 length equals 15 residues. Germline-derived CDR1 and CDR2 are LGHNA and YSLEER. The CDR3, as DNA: TGCGCCAGCAGCCAAGGGGCCGGACTCCACTACGAGCAGTACTTC. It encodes CASSQGAGLHYEQYF.

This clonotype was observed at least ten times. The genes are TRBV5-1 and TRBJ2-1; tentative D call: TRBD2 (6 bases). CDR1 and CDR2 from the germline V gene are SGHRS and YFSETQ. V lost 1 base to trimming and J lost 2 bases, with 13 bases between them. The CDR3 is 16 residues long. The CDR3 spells CASSLPTGSTYNEQFF. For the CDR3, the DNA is TGCGCCAGCAGCTTGCCGACCGGGAGTACCTACAATGAGCAGTTCTTC.

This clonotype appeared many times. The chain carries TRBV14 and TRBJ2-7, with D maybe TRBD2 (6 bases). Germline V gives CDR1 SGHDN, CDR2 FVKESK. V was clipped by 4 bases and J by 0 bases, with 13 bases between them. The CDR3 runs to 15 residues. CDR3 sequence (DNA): TGTGCCAGCAGCCTCAGCCGGGAGTCCTCCTACGAGCAGTACTTC. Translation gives CASSLSRESSYEQYF.

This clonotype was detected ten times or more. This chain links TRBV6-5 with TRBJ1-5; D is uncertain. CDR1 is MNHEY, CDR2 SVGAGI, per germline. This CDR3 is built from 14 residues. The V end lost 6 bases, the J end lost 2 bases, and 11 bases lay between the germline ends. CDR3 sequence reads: CASRETLGNQPQHF. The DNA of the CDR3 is TGTGCCAGCAGAGAGACCCTTGGCAATCAGCCCCAGCATTTT.

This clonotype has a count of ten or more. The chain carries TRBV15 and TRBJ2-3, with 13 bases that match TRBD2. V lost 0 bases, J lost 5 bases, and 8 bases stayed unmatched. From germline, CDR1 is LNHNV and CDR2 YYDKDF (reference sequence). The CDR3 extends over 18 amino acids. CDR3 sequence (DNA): TGTGCCACCAGCAGAGAGGGACTAGCGGGGTTAGTTGGAGATACGCAGTATTTT. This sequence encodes CATSREGLAGLVGDTQYF.

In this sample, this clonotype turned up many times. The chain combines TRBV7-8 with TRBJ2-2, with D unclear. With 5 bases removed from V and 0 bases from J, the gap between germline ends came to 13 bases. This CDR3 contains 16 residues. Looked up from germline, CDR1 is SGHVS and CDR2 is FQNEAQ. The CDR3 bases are TGTGCCAGCAGCAAAAAGACGCAGCCGAACACCGGGGAGCTGTTTTTT. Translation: CASSKKTQPNTGELFF. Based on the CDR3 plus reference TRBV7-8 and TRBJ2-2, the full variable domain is GAGVSQSPRYKVAKRGQDVALRCDPISGHVSLFWYQQALGQGPEFLTYFQNEAQLDKSGLPSDRFFAERPEGSVSTLKIQRTQQEDSAVYLCASSKKTQPNTGELFFGEGSRLTVL.

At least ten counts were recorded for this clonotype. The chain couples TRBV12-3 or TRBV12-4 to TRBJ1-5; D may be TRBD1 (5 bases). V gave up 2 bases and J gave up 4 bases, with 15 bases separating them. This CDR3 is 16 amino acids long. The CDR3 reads CASSLSPGRKNQPQHF. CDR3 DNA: TGTGCCAGCAGTTTAAGTCCAGGGAGGAAAAATCAGCCCCAGCATTTT.

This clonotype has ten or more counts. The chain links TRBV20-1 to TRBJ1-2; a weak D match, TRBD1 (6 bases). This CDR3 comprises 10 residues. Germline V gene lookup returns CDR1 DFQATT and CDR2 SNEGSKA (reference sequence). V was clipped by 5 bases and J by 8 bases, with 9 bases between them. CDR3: CSAYRVGYTF. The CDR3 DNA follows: TGCAGTGCTTACAGGGTCGGCTACACCTTC.

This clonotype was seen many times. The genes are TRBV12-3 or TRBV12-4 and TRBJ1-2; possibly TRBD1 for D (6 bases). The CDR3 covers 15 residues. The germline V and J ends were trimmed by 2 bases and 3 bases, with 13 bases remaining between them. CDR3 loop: CASSLWIGGDYGYTF. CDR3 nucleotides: TGTGCCAGCAGTTTATGGATAGGGGGGGACTATGGCTACACCTTC.

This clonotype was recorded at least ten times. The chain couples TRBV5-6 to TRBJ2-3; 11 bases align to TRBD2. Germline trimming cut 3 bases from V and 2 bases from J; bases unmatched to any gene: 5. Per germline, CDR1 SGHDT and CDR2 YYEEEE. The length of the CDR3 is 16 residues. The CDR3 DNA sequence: TGTGCCAGCAGCTCCGTGGGACTAGCGGTCACAGATACGCAGTATTTT. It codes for CASSSVGLAVTDTQYF. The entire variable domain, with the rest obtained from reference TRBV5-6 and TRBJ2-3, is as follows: DAGVTQSPTHLIKTRGQQVTLRCSPKSGHDTVSWYQQALGQGPQFIFQYYEEEERQRGNFPDRFSGHQFPNYSSELNVNALLLGDSALYLCASSSVGLAVTDTQYFGPGTRLTVL.

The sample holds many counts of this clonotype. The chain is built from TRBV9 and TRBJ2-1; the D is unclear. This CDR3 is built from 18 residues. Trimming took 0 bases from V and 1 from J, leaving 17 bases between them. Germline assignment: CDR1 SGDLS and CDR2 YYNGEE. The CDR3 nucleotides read TGTGCCAGCAGCGTAGAGGAGCTGGGTGTCAGATCCTACAATGAGCAGTTCTTC. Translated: CASSVEELGVRSYNEQFF. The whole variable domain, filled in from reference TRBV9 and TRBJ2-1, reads DSGVTQTPKHLITATGQRVTLRCSPRSGDLSVYWYQQSLDQGLQFLIQYYNGEERAKGNILERFSAQQFPDLHSELNLSSLELGDSALYFCASSVEELGVRSYNEQFFGPGTRLTVL.

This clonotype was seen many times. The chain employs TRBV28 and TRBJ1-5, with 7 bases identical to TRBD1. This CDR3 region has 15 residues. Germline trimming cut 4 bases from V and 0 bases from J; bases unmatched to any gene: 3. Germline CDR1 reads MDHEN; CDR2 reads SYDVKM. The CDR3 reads CASSSGQYSNQPQHF. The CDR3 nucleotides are TGTGCCAGCAGTTCGGGACAGTATAGCAATCAGCCCCAGCATTTT.

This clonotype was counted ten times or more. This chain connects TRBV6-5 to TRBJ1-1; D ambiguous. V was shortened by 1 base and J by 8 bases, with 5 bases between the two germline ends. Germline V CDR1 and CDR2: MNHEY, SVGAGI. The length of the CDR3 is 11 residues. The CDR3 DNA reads TGTGCCAGCAGTTACTATACCGAAGCTTTCTTT. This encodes CASSYYTEAFF.

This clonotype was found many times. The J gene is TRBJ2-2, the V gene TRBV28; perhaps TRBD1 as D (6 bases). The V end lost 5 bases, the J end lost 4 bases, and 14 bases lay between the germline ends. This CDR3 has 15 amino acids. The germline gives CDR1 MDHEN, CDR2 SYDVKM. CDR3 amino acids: CASSRSRGPTGELFF. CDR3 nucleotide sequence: TGTGCCAGCAGTCGCAGCAGGGGACCCACCGGGGAGCTGTTTTTT.

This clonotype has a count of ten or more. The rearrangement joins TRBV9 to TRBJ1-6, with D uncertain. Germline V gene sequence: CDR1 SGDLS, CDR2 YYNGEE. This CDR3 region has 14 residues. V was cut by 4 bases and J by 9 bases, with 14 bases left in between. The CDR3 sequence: CASSMVPEGSPLHF. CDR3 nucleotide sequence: TGTGCCAGCAGCATGGTCCCAGAGGGTTCACCCCTCCACTTT.

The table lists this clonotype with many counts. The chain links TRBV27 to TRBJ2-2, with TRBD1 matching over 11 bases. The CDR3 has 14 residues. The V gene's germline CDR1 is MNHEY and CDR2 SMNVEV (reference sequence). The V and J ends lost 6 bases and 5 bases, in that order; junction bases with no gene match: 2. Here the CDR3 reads CASSRDRGTGELFF. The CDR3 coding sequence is TGTGCCAGCAGCCGGGACAGGGGGACCGGGGAGCTGTTTTTT.

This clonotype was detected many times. The CDR3 DNA is TGTGCCAGCAGCTTCTTGGGGGTTTCAGAGCAGTACGTC. Protein: CASSFLGVSEQYV. The chain recombines TRBV5-6 with TRBJ2-7, with D perhaps assigned TRBD1 or TRBD2 (5 bases each). V lost 2 bases, J lost 7 bases, and 13 bases lay in between. This CDR3 is 13 amino acids long. Germline V gene sequence: CDR1 SGHDT, CDR2 YYEEEE.

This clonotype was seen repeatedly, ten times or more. The CDR3 is CASSPPGGRYNEQFF. The CDR3 nucleotides are TGTGCCAGCAGTCCCCCAGGGGGTCGCTACAATGAGCAGTTCTTC. The V gene is TRBV7-2, the J gene TRBJ2-1, with 7 bases fitting TRBD1. The germline gives CDR1 SGHTA, CDR2 FQGNSA. J gave up 3 bases and V 6 bases, and 8 bases lay outside the gene matches. The CDR3 covers 15 residues.

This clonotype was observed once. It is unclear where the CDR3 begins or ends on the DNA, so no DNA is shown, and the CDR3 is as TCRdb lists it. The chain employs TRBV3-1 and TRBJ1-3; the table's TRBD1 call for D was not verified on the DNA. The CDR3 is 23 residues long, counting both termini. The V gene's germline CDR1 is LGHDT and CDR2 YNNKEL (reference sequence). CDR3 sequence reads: CASSLEARQETQYFGPAGNTIYF.

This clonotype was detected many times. CDR3 nucleotide sequence: TGTGCCACCAGCAGAGACGGGACCCGGACAGATACGCAGTATTTT. Protein: CATSRDGTRTDTQYF. The chain links TRBV15 to TRBJ2-3; D assignment may be TRBD1 or TRBD2 (5 bases each). This CDR3 contains 15 residues. V was cut by 0 bases and J by 3 bases, with 10 bases left in between. Germline lookup yields CDR1 LNHNV and CDR2 YYDKDF (reference sequence).

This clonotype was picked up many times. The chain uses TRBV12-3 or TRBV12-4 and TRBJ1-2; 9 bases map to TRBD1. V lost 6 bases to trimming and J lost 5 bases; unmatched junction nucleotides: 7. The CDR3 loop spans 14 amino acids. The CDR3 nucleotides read TGTGCCAGCAGCCGTAGCGGACAGGGGTATGGCTACACCTTC. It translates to CASSRSGQGYGYTF.

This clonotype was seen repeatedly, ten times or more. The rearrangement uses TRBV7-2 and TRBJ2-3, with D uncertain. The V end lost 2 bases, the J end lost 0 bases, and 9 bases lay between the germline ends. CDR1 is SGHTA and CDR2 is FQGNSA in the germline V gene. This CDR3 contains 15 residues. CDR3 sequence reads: CASSLQATSTDTQYF. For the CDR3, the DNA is TGTGCCAGCAGCTTACAGGCAACTAGCACAGATACGCAGTATTTT.

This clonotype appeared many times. The CDR3 DNA reads TGTGCCAGCAGTTTCCAGATGATGAACACTGAAGCTTTCTTT. Translation gives CASSFQMMNTEAFF. This chain links TRBV12-3 or TRBV12-4 with TRBJ1-1; no reliable D call. V dropped 3 bases and J dropped 0 bases, with 8 bases sitting between them. This CDR3 is 14 amino acids long.